This T cell receptor (beta chain) was captured by sequencing in a study of spatial heterogeneity in lung cancer. Study-level background: Detected beta-chain sequences consistently exceeded alpha-chain sequences. Raw reads contained each unique TCR and UMI combination more than ten times on average.

Study outcomes and limitations: Ubiquitous, expanded tumor-derived TCRs were more frequently observed in blood at resection than at follow-up.

As concerns this clonotype: Its matching antigen is unknown.

The CDR3 consists of 14 residues. V lost 7 bases to trimming and J lost 0 bases; unmatched junction nucleotides: 4. Each CDR3 protein is one row after TCRdb ran MiXCR on the 5' RACE reads. The table has 60,000 to 65,000 distinct CDR3 sequences, approximately 8% seen once; the top ten hold over 13%. The time point denotes: sample taken at primary tumor resection. Unsorted samples of tumor, nontumor lung or frozen PBMC had their whole RNA sequenced. Samples were obtained from some 70 donors, all untreated early-stage non-small cell lung cancer patients. The source of this sequence is a female donor with early-stage non-small cell lung cancer. Sequenced material: PBMCs, taken at surgery. This chain links TRBV12-3 or TRBV12-4 with TRBJ1-1, with 8 bases lining up with TRBD1. The chain's CDR3 is CASIPTGVNTEAFF. In DNA, the CDR3 is TGTGCCAGCATCCCGACAGGGGTGAACACTGAAGCTTTCTTT.